The next 32 T cell receptor beta chains were all read from a single sample in a study of shared clonotypes between healthy human individuals. The naive CD8 subset, CD45RO-negative cells positively selected for CCR7, excluded terminally differentiated effector memory CD45RA+ cells. Clones were read by immunoSEQ multiplex PCR, and TCRdb kept only the in-frame ones, dropping some. The table shows a few million clones, with roughly 93% occurring only once. The sample taken for sequencing was naive CD8+ T cells from PBMCs. These receptors all come from a man aged 18 to 29 in good health. Some clones in this sample may be carry-over from other donors' samples.

This chain uses TRBV7-9 with TRBJ2-1, with a tentative D call TRBD2 (6 bases). This CDR3 is built from 18 residues. Germline CDR1 reads SEHNR; CDR2 reads FQNEAQ (reference sequence). Trimming cost V 5 bases and J 6 bases, with 26 bases left between them. The CDR3 loop is CASSRVGLTASGGNEQFF. CDR3 coding DNA: TGTGCCAGCAGCCGGGTGGGGCTGACAGCGTCCGGGGGCAATGAGCAGTTCTTC.

V usage is TRBV4-3 and J usage is TRBJ2-2; TRBD2 is a possible D gene (5 bases). CDR3 length: 14 amino acids. Germline assignment: CDR1 LGHNA and CDR2 YSLEER. V was cut by 4 bases and J by 0 bases, with 6 bases left in between. CDR3 nucleotide sequence: TGCGCCAGCAGCCGGGGAGCGAACACCGGGGAGCTGTTTTTT. Protein sequence: CASSRGANTGELFF.

Regarding this clone: Other DNA sequences in this sample translate to the same CDR3. This rearrangement joins TRBV13 to TRBJ2-1, with TRBD2 matching over 10 bases. V was pared by 4 bases and J by 1 base, with 1 base of the junction left unmatched. Germline loops: CDR1 PRHDT, CDR2 FYEKMQ (reference sequence). The CDR3 spans 15 residues. This CDR3 reads CASSSSGSSYNEQFF. Written as DNA, the CDR3 is TGTGCCAGCAGCTCTAGCGGGAGTTCCTACAATGAGCAGTTCTTC.

This clone has a single count. Here the CDR3 reads CASSSHPQSYNEQFF. The CDR3, as DNA: TGTGCCAGCAGTTCTCACCCACAGAGCTACAATGAGCAGTTCTTC. This chain links TRBV6-5 with TRBJ2-1; D unresolved. V shed 4 bases and J shed 3 bases, with 13 bases lying between them. The CDR3 extends over 15 amino acids. Germline-derived CDR1 and CDR2 are MNHEY and SVGAGI.

This sequence joins TRBV4-2 and TRBJ2-7; D gene ambiguous. Germline-derived CDR1 and CDR2 are LGHNA and YNFKEQ. The CDR3 consists of 15 residues. V dropped 0 bases and J dropped 7 bases, with 16 bases sitting between them. The DNA of the CDR3 is TGTGCCAGCAGCCAAGACTGGCCGACTCGGAGAGAGCAGTACTTC. Its translation: CASSQDWPTRREQYF.

The rearrangement joins TRBV4-2 to TRBJ2-7; weak D call: TRBD2 (6 bases). Trimming left V 1 base short and J 2 bases short, with 12 bases between. This CDR3 has 15 residues. Germline CDR1 is LGHNA and CDR2 is YNFKEQ. CDR3 DNA sequence: TGTGCCAGCAGCCAAGGCGGGGACGTCCCCTACGAGCAGTACTTC. Protein sequence: CASSQGGDVPYEQYF.

The J gene is TRBJ1-1, the V gene TRBV19; D not certain. The CDR3 spans 16 residues. The germline CDR1 and CDR2 sequences are LNHDA and SQIVND (reference sequence). V lost 1 base and J lost 2, with 14 bases in between. CDR3 in DNA: TGTGCCAGTAGTATAGGCAGAAGGGCTGTTAACACTGAAGCTTTCTTT. Amino acids: CASSIGRRAVNTEAFF.

As for this clone: Other nucleotide sequences from this sample produce the same CDR3. The chain carries TRBV19 and TRBJ1-5, with D maybe TRBD1 (6 bases). Germline values: CDR1 LNHDA, CDR2 SQIVND (reference sequence). The ends were cut back, 3 bases at V and 0 bases at J, with 9 bases in the middle. The CDR3 totals 15 residues. CDR3 in amino acids: CASSIGQYSNQPQHF. CDR3 DNA: TGTGCCAGTAGTATTGGACAGTATAGCAATCAGCCCCAGCATTTT. The full variable domain, with the rest looked up from reference TRBV19 and TRBJ1-5, is DGGITQSPKYLFRKEGQNVTLSCEQNLNHDAMYWYRQDPGQGLRLIYYSQIVNDFQKGDIAEGYSVSREKKESFPLTVTSAQKNPTAFYLCASSIGQYSNQPQHFGDGTRLSIL.

CDR3 residues: CASSSTGVSYEQYF. The CDR3 nucleotides read TGTGCCAGCAGTTCGACAGGGGTGAGCTACGAGCAGTACTTC. This chain uses TRBV27 with TRBJ2-7; 8 nucleotides match TRBD1. Trimming removed 4 bases from V and 3 bases from J; junction bases left unmatched: 5. Germline assignment: CDR1 MNHEY and CDR2 SMNVEV (reference sequence). There are 14 residues in the CDR3.

V and J are TRBV4-2 and TRBJ2-5; tentatively, D is TRBD1 (5 bases). Trimming cost V 1 base and J 2 bases, with 11 bases left between them. CDR3 length equals 15 residues. Germline CDR1 LGHNA, CDR2 YNFKEQ. CDR3 protein: CASSQGAGRQETQYF. CDR3 DNA: TGTGCCAGCAGCCAAGGGGCAGGGCGACAAGAGACCCAGTACTTC.

The gene calls are TRBV27 and TRBJ2-7; 7 positions match TRBD1. V shed 9 bases and J 3 bases; nucleotides not matched to a gene: 11. CDR1 and CDR2 (germline): MNHEY, SMNVEV (reference sequence). The CDR3 loop spans 14 amino acids. CDR3 nucleotides: TGTGCCAGTTCTCGACAGGGAAGATACTACGAGCAGTACTTC. This translates into CASSRQGRYYEQYF.

The chain is built from TRBV11-1 and TRBJ2-2, with 12 bases lining up with TRBD2. The V gene's germline CDR1 is SGHAT and CDR2 FQDESV (reference sequence). V dropped 4 bases and J dropped 0; count of bases not matched to a gene: 3. This CDR3 contains 17 residues. The chain's CDR3 is CASSSSGGDTNTGELFF. CDR3 coding DNA: TGTGCCAGCAGCTCTAGCGGGGGGGATACGAACACCGGGGAGCTGTTTTTT.

This clone was detected only once. The CDR3 is CASSHWTGSGYTF. The CDR3 DNA is TGTGCCAGCAGCCACTGGACAGGGTCCGGCTACACCTTC. This chain joins TRBV5-6 and TRBJ1-2, with 8 bases aligning to TRBD1. This CDR3 has 13 residues. Germline V lookup: CDR1 SGHDT, CDR2 YYEEEE. J gave up 8 bases and V 4 bases, and 7 bases lay outside the gene matches.

This clone was detected a few times. This sequence joins TRBV28 and TRBJ1-4, with TRBD1 as a possible D gene (5 bases). This CDR3 has 11 residues. Looked up from germline, CDR1 is MDHEN and CDR2 is SYDVKM. V was pared by 9 bases and J by 7 bases, with 9 bases between. The CDR3 DNA reads TGTGCCAGTCACAGGAGTGAAAAACTGTTTTTT. Its protein is CASHRSEKLFF.

V is TRBV25-1 and J is TRBJ2-7; 7 positions match TRBD1. Germline V lookup: CDR1 MGHDK, CDR2 SYGVNS. The CDR3 has 14 residues. Trimming cost V 3 bases and J 0 bases; bases outside gene matches: 2. CDR3 protein: CASSEDRTSYEQYF. CDR3 nucleotides: TGTGCCAGCAGTGAGGACAGGACCTCCTACGAGCAGTACTTC.

CDR3 sequence (DNA): TGTGCCAGCAGCTTACAGAGCGGGAGGGGGATTTACGAGCAGTACTTC. It is translated as CASSLQSGRGIYEQYF. The J gene is TRBJ2-7, the V gene TRBV13; TRBD2 aligns across 10 bases. CDR3 length equals 16 residues. The germline CDR1 and CDR2 sequences are PRHDT and FYEKMQ (reference sequence). V lost 2 bases to trimming and J lost 4 bases; unmatched junction nucleotides: 8.

A remark on this clone: Additional DNA sequences in this sample encode the identical CDR3. V usage is TRBV27 and J usage is TRBJ2-1; D is undetermined. This CDR3 comprises 13 residues. CDR1 and CDR2 (germline): MNHEY, SMNVEV (reference sequence). Trimming stripped 0 bases from V and 6 bases from J, with 6 bases between. CDR3 DNA sequence: TGTGCCAGCAGTTTATCGGGGTCCAATGAGCAGTTCTTC. This codes for CASSLSGSNEQFF.

This chain joins TRBV27 and TRBJ2-7; 8 positions match TRBD2. The CDR3 length is 17 residues. The trim removed 5 bases at V and 5 bases at J, leaving 17 bases unmatched. Germline CDR1 reads MNHEY; CDR2 reads SMNVEV (reference sequence). The CDR3 loop is CASSLLGPGGPSHEQYF. The DNA of the CDR3 is TGTGCCAGCAGTCTACTCGGTCCGGGAGGGCCCTCTCACGAGCAGTACTTC.

The rearrangement links TRBV18 to TRBJ2-7, with D perhaps matching TRBD1 (6 bases). V was cut by 4 bases and J by 3 bases, with 16 bases left in between. Germline CDR1 KGHSH, CDR2 LQKENI. The CDR3 runs to 15 residues. CDR3 nucleotide sequence: TGTGCCAGCTCACTAAAGGACAGAGGGAACTACGAGCAGTACTTC. It codes for CASSLKDRGNYEQYF.

This chain connects TRBV15 to TRBJ2-3; no reliable D call. This CDR3 has 16 amino acids. Germline V gene sequence: CDR1 LNHNV, CDR2 YYDKDF (reference sequence). Between the trimmed V and J ends, which lost 0 bases and 3 bases, there was a span of 13 bases. CDR3 protein: CATSRDNYGRTDTQYF. CDR3 in DNA: TGTGCCACCAGCAGAGATAATTACGGAAGAACAGATACGCAGTATTTT. The whole variable domain, remainder taken from reference TRBV15 and TRBJ2-3, is DAMVIQNPRYQVTQFGKPVTLSCSQTLNHNVMYWYQQKSSQAPKLLFHYYDKDFNNEADTPDNFQSRRPNTSFCFLDIRSPGLGDTAMYLCATSRDNYGRTDTQYFGPGTRLTVL.

The gene calls are TRBV6-1 and TRBJ1-1; D not resolved. The CDR3 is 11 residues long. Germline CDR1 reads MNHNS; CDR2 reads SASEGT. Between the trimmed V and J ends, which lost 7 bases and 2 bases, there was a span of 5 bases. CDR3 in amino acids: CASISNTEAFF. In DNA form, the CDR3 reads TGTGCCAGCATTTCCAACACTGAAGCTTTCTTT.

The J gene is TRBJ2-7, the V gene TRBV7-9, with a weak D call TRBD1 (5 bases). V was clipped by 2 bases and J by 3 bases, with 23 bases between them. Germline loops: CDR1 SEHNR, CDR2 FQNEAQ (reference sequence). This CDR3 region has 18 residues. The CDR3 here is CASSLPRSLETDNYEQYF. The CDR3, as DNA: TGTGCCAGCAGCTTACCCCGAAGCCTCGAGACAGATAACTACGAGCAGTACTTC.

There are a few counts of this clone. The chain is built from TRBV7-3 and TRBJ1-1; the D gene is possibly TRBD1 (5 bases). This CDR3 is built from 12 residues. Trimming removed 4 bases from V and 4 bases from J, with 7 bases in between. Germline CDR1 SGHTA, CDR2 FQGTGA. The CDR3 DNA sequence: TGTGCCAGCAGCTCGGGGGGCACTGAAGCTTTCTTT. Protein product: CASSSGGTEAFF.

This rearrangement joins TRBV19 to TRBJ2-7; TRBD2 might be the D (5 bases). Germline-derived CDR1 and CDR2 are LNHDA and SQIVND (reference sequence). This CDR3 is 14 amino acids long. The V end was cut by 7 bases, the J end by 3 bases, with 16 bases between. CDR3 in amino acids: CASTLSASHYEQYF. Here the CDR3 DNA reads TGTGCCAGTACTCTCTCCGCTAGCCACTACGAGCAGTACTTC.

The V gene is TRBV5-3, the J gene TRBJ1-1; maybe TRBD1 (5 bases). TRBV5-3 is treated as an ORF (open reading frame) with a function not yet certain. The CDR3 has 15 amino acids. Trimming shortened V by 4 bases and J by 5 bases, and 18 bases separated the two germline ends. This CDR3 reads CARSRRWSQGTEAFF. DNA for the CDR3: TGTGCCAGAAGCCGCCGATGGTCCCAGGGAACTGAAGCTTTCTTT.

The chain couples TRBV9 to TRBJ2-7, with 10 bases matching TRBD1. From germline, CDR1 is SGDLS and CDR2 YYNGEE. The CDR3 has 14 amino acids. The ends lost 4 bases at V and 7 bases at J; junction bases unmatched: 8. CDR3 coding DNA: TGTGCCAGCAGCCCAGACGGGACAGGGGTTGAGCAGTACTTC. Amino acids: CASSPDGTGVEQYF.

This chain connects TRBV5-5 to TRBJ2-7; 9 bases align to TRBD1. This CDR3 has 15 amino acids. Germline CDR1 SGHKS, CDR2 YYEKEE (reference sequence). V was pared by 8 bases and J by 3 bases, with 12 bases of the junction left unmatched. In DNA, the CDR3 is TGTGCCAGTAGCCCATCCGGGACAGGGCTCTACGAGCAGTACTTC. Translation: CASSPSGTGLYEQYF.

In regard to this clone: The identical CDR3 is also encoded by other nucleotide sequences in the sample. The chain has TRBV7-8 and TRBJ1-1; D remains unclear. The germline CDR1 and CDR2 sequences are SGHVS and FQNEAQ. Trimming stripped 3 bases from V and 1 base from J, with 6 bases between. CDR3 size: 13 residues. CDR3 region: CASSLYRNTEAFF. The CDR3 DNA reads as TGTGCCAGCAGCTTGTACAGGAACACTGAAGCTTTCTTT.

The chain couples TRBV28 to TRBJ2-5; TRBD2 agrees at 11 bases. CDR3 length: 16 residues. The junction had 6 bases not matched to a gene; V was cut back by 1 base and J by 5 bases. CDR1 and CDR2 from the germline V gene are MDHEN and SYDVKM. Here the CDR3 DNA reads TGTGCCAGCAGTTTATATACTAGCGGGAGTCTTGAGACCCAGTACTTC. Protein sequence: CASSLYTSGSLETQYF.

The chain is built from TRBV6-1 and TRBJ1-2; D is uncertain. Trimming pared 6 bases from V and 4 bases from J, leaving 9 bases between. CDR1 is MNHNS, CDR2 SASEGT, per germline. The CDR3 extends over 12 amino acids. CDR3 residues: CASRPGSYGYTF. CDR3 nucleotide sequence: TGTGCCAGCAGACCCGGGAGCTATGGCTACACCTTC.

The DNA of the CDR3 is TGTGCCAGCAGCTTAGGTGGGGTCATGGCCAAAAACATTCAGTACTTC. Translation gives CASSLGGVMAKNIQYF. V usage is TRBV7-2 and J usage is TRBJ2-4; no firm D call. V shed 1 base and J shed 1 base, with 11 bases lying between them. The germline CDR1 and CDR2 sequences are SGHTA and FQGNSA. This CDR3 has 16 amino acids.

The CDR3 here is CATSIERQGSYEQYF. As DNA, the CDR3 is TGTGCCACCAGCATAGAACGACAGGGTTCCTACGAGCAGTACTTC. The chain uses TRBV15 and TRBJ2-7, with 7 bases lining up with TRBD1. This CDR3 comprises 15 residues. Germline V gene lookup returns CDR1 LNHNV and CDR2 YYDKDF (reference sequence). V lost 4 bases, J lost 1 base, and 7 bases stayed unmatched.